The rows below give T cell receptor beta chains drawn from one sample of a study of human thymus T cells. Some clones are missing from TCRdb's copy, which holds only in-frame ones; the method was immunoSEQ multiplex PCR. Of more than 45,000 clones in the sample, 94% were seen once. The specimen was blood. Every receptor here comes from a boy in the first two years of life with a congenital heart defect but otherwise immunologically healthy. CDR3s include the opening cysteine and the closing phenylalanine or tryptophan. D genes are given only for firm matches. Only some rows state a clone size, as once, few, many or a class for expanded clones.

d_gene,v_gene,j_gene,abundance,CDR3nt,CDR3aa
-,TRBV7-7,TRBJ2-2,-,TGTGCCAGCAGCTTAGAGGCAACCCCGAACACCGGGGAGCTGTTTTTT,CASSLEATPNTGELFF
-,TRBV2,TRBJ1-1,-,TGTGCCAGCACCCCCCCCAGGGTCGACACTGAAGCTTTCTTT,CASTPPRVDTEAFF
TRBD2,TRBV15,TRBJ2-3,-,TGTGCCACCAGCAGAGATAGCGGGAGCACAGATACGCAGTATTTT,CATSRDSGSTDTQYF
-,TRBV2,TRBJ1-2,-,TGTGCCAGCAGTGATACACCCAACTATGGCTACACCTTC,CASSDTPNYGYTF
-,TRBV5-4,TRBJ2-3,-,TGTGCCAGCAGCTTGGGGGTGGGGGATACGCAGTATTTT,CASSLGVGDTQYF
-,TRBV30,TRBJ2-1,-,TGTGCCTGGAGTGTCAGGGGTTTTGAGCAGTTCTTC,CAWSVRGFEQFF
TRBD1,TRBV19,TRBJ1-4,-,TGTGCCAGTAGTATAGGGACAGGCGATAATGAAAAACTGTTTTTT,CASSIGTGDNEKLFF
TRBD1,TRBV2,TRBJ1-5,-,TGTGCCAGCAGTGAAGGGGACAGTAATCAGCCCCAGCATTTT,CASSEGDSNQPQHF
TRBD2,TRBV4-2,TRBJ2-1,-,TGTGCCAGCAGCCAAGAGGGTACTAGCGGGGTCTACAATGAGCAGTTCTTC,CASSQEGTSGVYNEQFF
-,TRBV20-1,TRBJ2-1,-,TGCAGTGCCAGAACCTACAATGAGCAGTTCTTC,CSARTYNEQFF
TRBD1,TRBV5-6,TRBJ1-2,-,TGTGCCAGCAGCTTCCTAGACAGGGCTCATGGCTACACCTTC,CASSFLDRAHGYTF
-,TRBV1,TRBJ2-5,-,TGCACCAGCAGCCGCGGACTAGCGGGAGGGGAAGAGACCCAGTACTTC,CTSSRGLAGGEETQYF
-,TRBV5-1,TRBJ2-5,-,TGCGCCAGCAGCTCCCTCCAGGGGAGGGAGACCCAGTACTTC,CASSSLQGRETQYF
TRBD2,TRBV10-3,TRBJ2-2,few,TGTGCCATCAGGGGGACTAGCGGGAACACCGGGGAGCTGTTTTTT,CAIRGTSGNTGELFF
-,TRBV4-3,TRBJ2-3,-,TGCGCCAGCAGCCAAGAGTTGACCCACACAGATACGCAGTATTTT,CASSQELTHTDTQYF
TRBD2,TRBV5-1,TRBJ2-1,-,TGCGCCAGCAGCTCCTTAACTAGCGGGGGGCTCCCCAGCTCCTACAATGAGCAGTTCTTC,CASSSLTSGGLPSSYNEQFF
TRBD1,TRBV19,TRBJ2-1,-,TGTGCCAGTAGTCCCGGGACAGGGGCCTACAATGAGCAGTTCTTC,CASSPGTGAYNEQFF
-,TRBV5-1,TRBJ1-4,-,TGCGCCAGCAGCCGGGGGGCCAACGAGATTCATGAAAAACTGTTTTTT,CASSRGANEIHEKLFF
-,TRBV28,TRBJ2-3,-,TGTGCCAGCAGTTGCCCCAACCAGGGTCTCCTCTGTCCCACAGATACGCAGTATTTT,CASSCPNQGLLCPTDTQYF
-,TRBV27,TRBJ2-7,-,TGTGCCAGCAGTTCAAGCGGGCCTATGCACGAGCAGTACTTC,CASSSSGPMHEQYF
TRBD1,TRBV27,TRBJ1-2,few,TGTGCCAGCAGTTTCCAGGGGGGACATGGCTACACCTTC,CASSFQGGHGYTF
-,TRBV6-4,TRBJ1-2,once,TGTGCCAGCAGTGAAAGGCTGTTTTGGGAGACCAATCGAGCTAACTATGGCTACACCTTC,CASSERLFWETNRANYGYTF
-,TRBV10-3,TRBJ2-1,-,TGTGCCATCAGTGAAAGAGCGGACGGCATCCCGTACAATGAGCAGTTCTTC,CAISERADGIPYNEQFF
TRBD1,TRBV5-1,TRBJ2-7,-,TGCGCCAGCAGCTTCCCAGGGGGCGGACTCTCCTACGAGCAGTACTTC,CASSFPGGGLSYEQYF
TRBD2,TRBV4-1,TRBJ2-3,-,TGCGCCAGCAGCCAACCACTAGCGGGATGGTTACGAGATACGCAGTATTTT,CASSQPLAGWLRDTQYF
-,TRBV5-4,TRBJ1-1,-,TGTGCCAGCAGCCCCCGCAGTAACACTGAAGCTTTCTTT,CASSPRSNTEAFF
-,TRBV27,TRBJ2-1,-,TGTGCCAGCAGTTTAAGTGTACAGGGCTCCTACAATGAGCAGTTCTTC,CASSLSVQGSYNEQFF
-,TRBV7-9,TRBJ1-2,-,TGTGCCAGCAGCTTAGCGAGGGGAGGAGGGATCTATGGCTACACCTTC,CASSLARGGGIYGYTF
-,TRBV28,TRBJ1-2,-,TGTGCCAGCAGTTCCGGCGGACACTATGGCTACACCTTC,CASSSGGHYGYTF
-,TRBV10-3,TRBJ2-5,-,TGTGCCATCAGTGTGGGTTTGGGGCAAGAGACCCAGTACTTC,CAISVGLGQETQYF
-,TRBV4-1,TRBJ2-7,-,TGCGCCAGCAGCCTCCGGGGCCTAGGCTACGAGCAGTACTTC,CASSLRGLGYEQYF
-,TRBV30,TRBJ1-2,once,TGTGCCTGGAGTTTGGACAGTTCTGCCTATGGCTACACCTTC,CAWSLDSSAYGYTF
-,TRBV4-2,TRBJ2-1,-,TGTGCCAGCAGCCAAGACGTGAGCGAATACAATGAGCAGTTCTTC,CASSQDVSEYNEQFF
TRBD2,TRBV15,TRBJ2-5,-,TGTGCCACCAGCAGGGGAGTAGCGGGAGCATATGGAGAGACCCAGTACTTC,CATSRGVAGAYGETQYF
-,TRBV11-2,TRBJ2-1,-,TGTGCCAGCAGCTTAACTTTTCGAGAGCAGTTCTTC,CASSLTFREQFF